A single sample gave rise to the 20 T cell receptor beta chains below, sequenced in a study of blood T cell repertoires in COVID-19. The assay was immunoSEQ multiplex PCR, and TCRdb's table has in-frame clones only and misses some. The data contain 95,000 to 150,000 clones, just over 85% of them singletons. Sequencing was carried out using peripheral blood. These TCRs come from a woman aged 50 to 65 with active or convalescent COVID-19.

CDR3 sequence reads: CASSWTSGTLPVPQYF. CDR3 bases: TGTGCCAGCAGCTGGACTAGCGGGACCCTGCCGGTTCCGCAGTATTTT. The chain employs TRBV7-2 and TRBJ2-3; 12 bases agree with TRBD2. The CDR3 covers 16 residues. CDR1 and CDR2 from the germline V gene are SGHTA and FQGNSA. Unmatched junction bases numbered 12, after V lost 4 bases and J lost 10 bases.

The V and J genes are TRBV7-9 and TRBJ2-2; 9 nucleotides match TRBD1. CDR1 and CDR2 from the germline V gene are SEHNR and FQNEAQ (reference sequence). The V and J ends lost 7 bases and 4 bases, in that order; junction bases with no gene match: 4. The CDR3 is 14 amino acids. This CDR3 is CASKQGAGTGELFF. The DNA of the CDR3 is TGTGCCAGCAAACAGGGGGCAGGCACCGGGGAGCTGTTTTTT.

J is TRBJ2-7 and V is TRBV6-5; 9 positions agree with TRBD1. The J segment lost 5 bases and the V segment lost 2 bases, leaving 7 bases of the junction unmatched. Per the germline V gene, CDR1 is MNHEY and CDR2 is SVGAGI. CDR3 length: 15 residues. The DNA of the CDR3 is TGTGCCAGCAGTTACGGGGACAGGGTCTTCGACGAGCAGTACTTC. Its translation is CASSYGDRVFDEQYF.

The table lists this clone with a count of one. V gene TRBV24-1 combines with J gene TRBJ1-4; weak D call: TRBD1 (5 bases). This CDR3 has 15 residues. Germline values: CDR1 KGHDR, CDR2 SFDVKD. V lost 3 bases and J 4 bases, leaving 11 bases between the germline ends. CDR3 nucleotides: TGTGCCACCAGTGATCCCCAGGGTGGTAATGAAAAACTGTTTTTT. Its protein product is CATSDPQGGNEKLFF.

V and J are TRBV6-5 and TRBJ2-1; D remains ambiguous. The CDR3 runs to 12 residues. V was clipped by 8 bases and J by 8 bases, with 13 bases between them. Germline CDR1 reads MNHEY; CDR2 reads SVGAGI. The CDR3 DNA follows: TGTGCCAGCCGTTGGGCAGCATATGAGCAGTTCTTC. Encoded protein: CASRWAAYEQFF.

The CDR3, as DNA: TGTGCCAGCAGCCCCGGGACAGGGAGAGTAAATTCACCCCTCCACTTT. Translating gives CASSPGTGRVNSPLHF. The genes are TRBV5-6 and TRBJ1-6, with 9 positions matching TRBD1. Germline CDR1 is SGHDT and CDR2 is YYEEEE. The CDR3 spans 16 residues. V shed 4 bases, J shed 7 bases, and the junction held 9 bases outside the gene matches.

The chain uses TRBV5-1 and TRBJ1-4; perhaps TRBD1 as D (5 bases). Germline CDR1 reads SGHRS; CDR2 reads YFSETQ. V was trimmed by 2 bases and J by 3 bases, leaving 8 bases between them. The CDR3 contains 14 residues. The CDR3 nucleotides are TGCGCCAGCAGCTTCGGGGGGGCTAATGAAAAACTGTTTTTT. It encodes CASSFGGANEKLFF.

This chain uses TRBV11-3 with TRBJ2-4; 9 bases match TRBD1. V was clipped by 1 base and J by 8 bases; unmatched bases: 6. Germline V gives CDR1 SGHNT, CDR2 YENEEA. This CDR3 comprises 15 residues. CDR3 bases: TGTGCCAGCAGCTTAGGAACCGGGACAGGGCACATTCAGTACTTC. Its translation is CASSLGTGTGHIQYF.

The V and J genes are TRBV2 and TRBJ1-2; 10 nucleotides agree with TRBD1. There are 13 residues in the CDR3. Germline CDR1 is SNHLY and CDR2 is FYNNEI. Trimming cost V 6 bases and J 8 bases; bases outside gene matches: 6. CDR3 nucleotides: TGTGCCAGCAGGACAGGGGGCTGGGAAGGCTACACCTTC. Residues: CASRTGGWEGYTF.

The chain recombines TRBV6-1 with TRBJ1-3; the D is unclear. In germline, CDR1 is MNHNS, CDR2 SASEGT. V was shortened by 2 bases and J by 0 bases, with 11 bases between the two germline ends. This CDR3 spans 16 amino acids. The CDR3 coding sequence is TGTGCCAGCAGTGAACTCGCCGGGTACTCTGGAAACACCATATATTTT. Amino acids: CASSELAGYSGNTIYF.

The rearrangement links TRBV7-2 to TRBJ2-5; 10 bases line up with TRBD2. Germline assignment: CDR1 SGHTA and CDR2 FQGNSA. The CDR3 contains 16 residues. Trimming took 6 bases from V and 8 from J; bases not matched to a gene: 15. CDR3 region: CASRTGGLAGAHTQYF. CDR3 coding DNA: TGTGCCAGCAGAACCGGCGGCCTAGCGGGGGCGCATACCCAGTACTTC.

Details on this clone: This specimen includes other DNA sequences encoding the same CDR3. The chain is built from TRBV28 and TRBJ1-2; 9 nucleotides agree with TRBD1. Losses at the gene ends were 4 bases for V and 4 bases for J; bases not matched to a gene: 1. The CDR3 has 13 residues. Germline CDR1 and CDR2: MDHEN and SYDVKM. CDR3 nucleotides: TGTGCCAGCAGTTCGGGACAGGGCTATGGCTACACCTTC. Its translation is CASSSGQGYGYTF.

The table lists this clone with a count of one. The V gene is TRBV7-3, the J gene TRBJ2-1, with D possibly TRBD2 on 6 matching bases. V dropped 5 bases and J dropped 7 bases, with 18 bases sitting between them. The germline gives CDR1 SGHTA, CDR2 FQGTGA. The length of the CDR3 is 15 residues. The CDR3: CASSPGSPGANEQFF. The CDR3 DNA is TGTGCCAGCAGCCCTGGGTCCCCGGGAGCTAATGAGCAGTTCTTC.

In DNA form, the CDR3 reads TGTGCCAGCAGGTTGTCACAGGGGTCTGGCGGGGAGCTGTTTTTT. This codes for CASRLSQGSGGELFF. The chain employs TRBV7-3 and TRBJ2-2, with TRBD1 identical over 7 bases. The germline CDR1 and CDR2 sequences are SGHTA and FQGTGA. The CDR3 has 15 amino acids. Trimming took 6 bases from V and 7 from J; bases not matched to a gene: 11.

CDR3 bases: TGTGCCAGCAGTGAGGACATCAGTGAGTACTTC. This codes for CASSEDISEYF. The V gene is TRBV28, the J gene TRBJ2-5; possible D gene TRBD1, 5 bases. Deletions cut 5 bases from V and 12 bases from J, with 13 bases between. CDR1 MDHEN and CDR2 SYDVKM come from the germline V gene. This CDR3 is built from 11 residues.

This chain joins TRBV28 and TRBJ1-5; D is ambiguous. V lost 2 bases and J 0 bases, leaving 8 bases between the germline ends. There are 15 residues in the CDR3. Per the germline V gene, CDR1 is MDHEN and CDR2 is SYDVKM. CDR3 DNA sequence: TGTGCCAGCAGTTTAAGAGGTTTTAGCAATCAGCCCCAGCATTTT. Protein sequence: CASSLRGFSNQPQHF.

V and J are TRBV3-1 (or the pseudogene TRBV3-2) and TRBJ2-1, with 9 nucleotides matching TRBD2. Germline V gene data show CDR1 as LGHDT and CDR2 as YNNKEL (reference sequence). J was trimmed by 8 bases and V by 4 bases; bases with no gene match: 9. The CDR3 has 15 residues. CDR3 in DNA: TGTGCCAGCAGCCTGACTAGCGGAATGAGACATGAGCAGTTCTTC. The encoded protein is CASSLTSGMRHEQFF.

V gene TRBV30 combines with J gene TRBJ1-4; the match to TRBD1 covers 8 bases. After removal of 5 bases from V and 8 bases from J, the junction contained 10 bases not matched to a gene. There are 14 residues in the CDR3. In germline, CDR1 is GTSNPN, CDR2 SVGIG (reference sequence). The CDR3 sequence is CAWDRQGLREKLFF. CDR3 DNA: TGTGCCTGGGATAGACAGGGGTTAAGGGAAAAACTGTTTTTT.

This clone was detected only a few times. The J gene is TRBJ2-7, the V gene TRBV5-1, with 7 bases lining up with TRBD2. J lost 4 bases, V lost 3 bases, and 10 bases had no gene match. The CDR3 contains 15 residues. CDR1 is SGHRS, CDR2 YFSETQ, per germline. DNA of the CDR3: TGCGCCAGCAGCTGGACGTCTAGCGGACCGTACGAGCAGTACTTC. This translates into CASSWTSSGPYEQYF.

The chain uses TRBV6-5 and TRBJ2-5; a possible D gene is TRBD1 (6 bases). The germline gives CDR1 MNHEY, CDR2 SVGAGI. The CDR3 has 14 amino acids. Trimming took off 8 bases at V and 2 bases at J, with 15 bases between the two ends. The CDR3 spells CASRTEGGQETQYF. The CDR3 region has the DNA TGTGCCAGCCGGACGGAAGGGGGTCAAGAGACCCAGTACTTC.